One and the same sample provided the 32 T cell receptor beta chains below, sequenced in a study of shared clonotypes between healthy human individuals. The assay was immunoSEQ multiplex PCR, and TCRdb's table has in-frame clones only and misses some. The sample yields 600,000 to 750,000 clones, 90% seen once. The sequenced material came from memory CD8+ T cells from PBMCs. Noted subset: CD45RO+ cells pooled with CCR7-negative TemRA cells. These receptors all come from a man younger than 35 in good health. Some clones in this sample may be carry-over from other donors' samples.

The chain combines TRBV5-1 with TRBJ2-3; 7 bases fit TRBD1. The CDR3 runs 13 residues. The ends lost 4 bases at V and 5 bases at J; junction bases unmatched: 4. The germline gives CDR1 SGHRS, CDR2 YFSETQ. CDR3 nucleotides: TGCGCCAGCAGCACACACAGGGGAGATACGCAGTATTTT. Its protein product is CASSTHRGDTQYF.

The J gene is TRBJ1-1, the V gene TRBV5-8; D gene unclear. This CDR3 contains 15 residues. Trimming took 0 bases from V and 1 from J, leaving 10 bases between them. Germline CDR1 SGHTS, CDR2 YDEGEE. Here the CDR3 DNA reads TGTGCCAGCAGCTTGGCTTCAGTGTGGAACACTGAAGCTTTCTTT. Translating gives CASSLASVWNTEAFF.

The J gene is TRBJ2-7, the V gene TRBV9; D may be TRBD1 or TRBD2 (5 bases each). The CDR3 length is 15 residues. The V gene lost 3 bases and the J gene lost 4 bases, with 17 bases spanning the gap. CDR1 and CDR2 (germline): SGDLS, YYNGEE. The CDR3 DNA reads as TGTGCCAGCAGCGCGGGACCCGTACCCTTATACGAGCAGTACTTC. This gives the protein CASSAGPVPLYEQYF.

This CDR3 is CASSQPWAYNEQFF. The DNA for the CDR3 is TGTGCCAGCTCGCAACCTTGGGCCTACAATGAGCAGTTCTTC. The chain combines TRBV11-2 with TRBJ2-1; D unclear. Per the germline V gene, CDR1 is SGHAT and CDR2 is FQNNGV. CDR3 length: 14 amino acids. Trimming removed 8 bases from V and 2 bases from J, with 13 bases in between.

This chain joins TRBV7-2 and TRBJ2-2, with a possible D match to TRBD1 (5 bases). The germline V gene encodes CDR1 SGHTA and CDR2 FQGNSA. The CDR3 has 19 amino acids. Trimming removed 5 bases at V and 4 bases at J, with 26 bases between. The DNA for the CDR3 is TGTGCCAGCAGCGGACGACAGTTAACTTGGGGATCAACCACCGGGGAGCTGTTTTTT. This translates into CASSGRQLTWGSTTGELFF.

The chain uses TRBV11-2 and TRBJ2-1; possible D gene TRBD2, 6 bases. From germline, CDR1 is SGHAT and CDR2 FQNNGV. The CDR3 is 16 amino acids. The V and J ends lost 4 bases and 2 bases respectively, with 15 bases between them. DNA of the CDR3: TGTGCCAGCAGCTGGGAAGGCGGCGGGGCCTACAATGAGCAGTTCTTC. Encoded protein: CASSWEGGGAYNEQFF.

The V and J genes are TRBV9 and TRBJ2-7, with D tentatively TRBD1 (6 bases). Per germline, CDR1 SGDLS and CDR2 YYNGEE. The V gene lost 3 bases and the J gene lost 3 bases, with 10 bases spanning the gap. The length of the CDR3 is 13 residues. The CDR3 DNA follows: TGTGCCAGCAGCGCCGCGACAGGCTACGAGCAGTACTTC. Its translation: CASSAATGYEQYF.

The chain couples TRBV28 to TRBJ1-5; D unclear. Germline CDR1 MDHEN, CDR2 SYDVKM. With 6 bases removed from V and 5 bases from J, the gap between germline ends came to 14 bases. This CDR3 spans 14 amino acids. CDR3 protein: CASRALLGHQPQHF. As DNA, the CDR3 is TGTGCCAGCAGGGCCCTCCTAGGGCATCAGCCCCAGCATTTT.

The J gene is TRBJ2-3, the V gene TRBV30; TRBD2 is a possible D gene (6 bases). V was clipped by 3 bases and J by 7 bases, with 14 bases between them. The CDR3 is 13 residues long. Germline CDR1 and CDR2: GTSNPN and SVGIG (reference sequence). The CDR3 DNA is TGTGCCTGGAGCCCGGCGGGACCTAATACGCAGTATTTT. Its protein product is CAWSPAGPNTQYF.

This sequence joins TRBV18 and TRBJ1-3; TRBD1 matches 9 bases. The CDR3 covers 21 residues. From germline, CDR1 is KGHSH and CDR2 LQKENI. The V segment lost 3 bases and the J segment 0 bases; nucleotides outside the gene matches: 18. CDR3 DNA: TGTGCCAGCTCACCCCTTCGGGGAGGGACAGGGCGAAGGGACTCTGGAAACACCATATATTTT. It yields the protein CASSPLRGGTGRRDSGNTIYF. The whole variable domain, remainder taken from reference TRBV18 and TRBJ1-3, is NAGVMQNPRHLVRRRGQEARLRCSPMKGHSHVYWYRQLPEEGLKFMVYLQKENIIDESGMPKERFSAEFPKEGPSILRIQQVVRGDSAAYFCASSPLRGGTGRRDSGNTIYFGEGSWLTVV.

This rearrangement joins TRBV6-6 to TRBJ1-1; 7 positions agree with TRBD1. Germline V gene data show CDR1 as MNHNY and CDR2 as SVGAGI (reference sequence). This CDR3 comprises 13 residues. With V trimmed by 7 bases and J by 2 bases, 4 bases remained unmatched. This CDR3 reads CASTQGGNTEAFF. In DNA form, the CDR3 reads TGTGCCAGCACCCAGGGGGGCAACACTGAAGCTTTCTTT.

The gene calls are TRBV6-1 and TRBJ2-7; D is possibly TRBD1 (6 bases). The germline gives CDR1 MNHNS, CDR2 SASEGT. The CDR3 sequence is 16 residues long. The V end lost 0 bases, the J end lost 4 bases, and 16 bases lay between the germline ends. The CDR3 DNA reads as TGTGCCAGCAGTGAAGCCAGGGGACCAGGGCCTTACGAGCAGTACTTC. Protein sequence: CASSEARGPGPYEQYF.

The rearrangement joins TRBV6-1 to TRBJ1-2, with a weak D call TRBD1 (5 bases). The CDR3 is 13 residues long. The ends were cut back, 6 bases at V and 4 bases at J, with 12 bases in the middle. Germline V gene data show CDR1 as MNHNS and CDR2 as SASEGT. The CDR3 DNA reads TGTGCCAGCAGGGAGGGGTACCTCTATGGCTACACCTTC. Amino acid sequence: CASREGYLYGYTF.

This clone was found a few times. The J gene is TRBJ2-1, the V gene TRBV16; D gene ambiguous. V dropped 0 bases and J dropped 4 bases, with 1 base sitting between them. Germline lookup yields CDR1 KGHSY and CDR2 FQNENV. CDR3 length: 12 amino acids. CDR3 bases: TGTGCCAGCAGCCAATCTTACAATGAGCAGTTCTTC. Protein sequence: CASSQSYNEQFF.

The CDR3 loop reads CASSLYRGGGQPQHF. The DNA for the CDR3 is TGTGCCAGCAGCTTATATAGGGGGGGAGGGCAGCCCCAGCATTTT. The chain links TRBV7-2 to TRBJ1-5, with D maybe TRBD1 (6 bases). Germline CDR1 reads SGHTA; CDR2 reads FQGNSA. This CDR3 is built from 15 residues. Trimming stripped 2 bases from V and 7 bases from J, with 15 bases between.

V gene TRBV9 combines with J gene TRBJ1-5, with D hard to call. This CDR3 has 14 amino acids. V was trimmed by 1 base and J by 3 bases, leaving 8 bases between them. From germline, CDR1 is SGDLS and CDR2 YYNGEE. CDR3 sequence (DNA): TGTGCCAGCAGCGTAAACGGCTACAATCAGCCCCAGCATTTT. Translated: CASSVNGYNQPQHF.

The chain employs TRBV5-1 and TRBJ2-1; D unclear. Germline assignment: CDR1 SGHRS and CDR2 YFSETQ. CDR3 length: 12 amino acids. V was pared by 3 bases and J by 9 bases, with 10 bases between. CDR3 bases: TGCGCCAGCAGCTGGTTACGCGGTGAGCAGTTCTTC. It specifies CASSWLRGEQFF.

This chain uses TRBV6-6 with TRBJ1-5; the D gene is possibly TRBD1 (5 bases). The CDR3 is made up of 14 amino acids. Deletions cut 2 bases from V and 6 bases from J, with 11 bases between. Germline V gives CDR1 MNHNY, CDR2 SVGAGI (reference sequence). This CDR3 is CASSYVRGGQPQHF. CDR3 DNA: TGTGCCAGCAGTTACGTCCGGGGCGGTCAGCCCCAGCATTTT.

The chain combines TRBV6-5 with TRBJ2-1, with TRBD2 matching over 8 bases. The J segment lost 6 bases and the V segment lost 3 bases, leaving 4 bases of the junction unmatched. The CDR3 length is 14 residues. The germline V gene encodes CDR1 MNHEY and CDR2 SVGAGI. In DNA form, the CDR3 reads TGTGCCAGCAGTTATCTAGCGGGCCTCAATGAGCAGTTCTTC. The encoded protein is CASSYLAGLNEQFF.

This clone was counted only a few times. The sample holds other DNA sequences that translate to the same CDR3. The CDR3 DNA reads TGTGCCAGCAGTGACTCAGCGGGAGGGCCAGATACGCAGTATTTT. It specifies CASSDSAGGPDTQYF. V gene TRBV6-4 combines with J gene TRBJ2-3, with 10 positions matching TRBD2. Germline CDR1 reads MRHNA; CDR2 reads SNTAGT. Trimming removed 0 bases from V and 4 bases from J; junction bases left unmatched: 1. This CDR3 contains 15 residues.

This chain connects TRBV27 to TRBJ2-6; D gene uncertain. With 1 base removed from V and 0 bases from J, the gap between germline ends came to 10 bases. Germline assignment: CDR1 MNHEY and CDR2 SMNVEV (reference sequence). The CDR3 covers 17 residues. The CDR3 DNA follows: TGTGCCAGCAGTTTATGGGCAGTGCCCTCTGGGGCCAACGTCCTGACTTTC. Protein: CASSLWAVPSGANVLTF.

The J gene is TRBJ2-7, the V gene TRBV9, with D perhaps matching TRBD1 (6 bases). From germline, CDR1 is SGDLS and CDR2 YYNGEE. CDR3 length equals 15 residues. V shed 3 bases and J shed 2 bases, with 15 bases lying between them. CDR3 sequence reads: CASSAIDGTTYEQYF. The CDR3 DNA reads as TGTGCCAGCAGCGCCATAGACGGGACAACCTACGAGCAGTACTTC.

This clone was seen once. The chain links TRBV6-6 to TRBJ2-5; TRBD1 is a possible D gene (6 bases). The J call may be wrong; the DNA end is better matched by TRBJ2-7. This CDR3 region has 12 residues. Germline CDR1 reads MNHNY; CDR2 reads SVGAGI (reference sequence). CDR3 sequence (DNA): TGTGCCAGCAGTTCCAGGGGATACGAGCAGTACTTC. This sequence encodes CASSSRGYEQYF.

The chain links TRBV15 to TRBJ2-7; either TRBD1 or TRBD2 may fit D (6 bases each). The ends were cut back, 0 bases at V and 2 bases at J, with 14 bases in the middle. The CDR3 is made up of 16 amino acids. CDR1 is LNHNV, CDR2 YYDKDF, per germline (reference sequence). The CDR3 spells CATSRDPGALTYEQYF. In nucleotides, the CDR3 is TGTGCCACCAGCAGAGATCCGGGGGCCCTTACCTACGAGCAGTACTTC.

The CDR3 bases are TGCGCCAGCAGCCAAGATCGGCGGGAGGGGCACAATGAGCAGTTCTTC. This sequence encodes CASSQDRREGHNEQFF. The rearrangement uses TRBV4-3 and TRBJ2-1; 9 nucleotides line up with TRBD2. The CDR3 spans 16 residues. Trimming took 0 bases from V and 5 from J; bases not matched to a gene: 5. The germline gives CDR1 LGHNA, CDR2 YSLEER.

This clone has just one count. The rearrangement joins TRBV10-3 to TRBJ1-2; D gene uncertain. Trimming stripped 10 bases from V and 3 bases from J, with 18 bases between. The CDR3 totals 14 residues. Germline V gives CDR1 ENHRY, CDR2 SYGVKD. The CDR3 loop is CATGEPGTYYGYTF. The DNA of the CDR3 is TGTGCCACTGGAGAGCCAGGCACCTACTATGGCTACACCTTC.

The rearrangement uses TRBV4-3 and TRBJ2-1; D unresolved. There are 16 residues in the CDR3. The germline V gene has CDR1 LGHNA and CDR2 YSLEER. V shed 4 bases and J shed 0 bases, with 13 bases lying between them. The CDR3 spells CASSPTAADSYNEQFF. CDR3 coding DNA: TGCGCCAGCAGCCCCACGGCTGCAGACTCCTACAATGAGCAGTTCTTC.

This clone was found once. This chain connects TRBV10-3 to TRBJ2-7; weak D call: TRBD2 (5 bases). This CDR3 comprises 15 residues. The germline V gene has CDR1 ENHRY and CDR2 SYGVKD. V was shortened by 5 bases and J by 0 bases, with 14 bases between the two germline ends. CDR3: CAISLHTRDSYEQYF. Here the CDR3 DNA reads TGTGCCATCAGTCTCCATACGAGGGACTCCTACGAGCAGTACTTC.

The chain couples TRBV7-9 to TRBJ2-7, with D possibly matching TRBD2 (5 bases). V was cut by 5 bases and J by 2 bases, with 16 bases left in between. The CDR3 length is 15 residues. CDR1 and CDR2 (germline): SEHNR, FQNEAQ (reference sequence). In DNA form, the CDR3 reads TGTGCCAGCAGCGCCGGCGCGGGTGCTGCCTACGAGCAGTACTTC. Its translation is CASSAGAGAAYEQYF.

CDR3 nucleotides: TGTGCCAGCAGCCTAAGGAGACAGTTAGCCACTGAAGCTTTCTTT. Translation: CASSLRRQLATEAFF. V is TRBV28 and J is TRBJ1-1; D is possibly TRBD1 (5 bases). V dropped 6 bases and J dropped 4 bases, with 18 bases sitting between them. Germline CDR1 MDHEN, CDR2 SYDVKM. This CDR3 is built from 15 residues.

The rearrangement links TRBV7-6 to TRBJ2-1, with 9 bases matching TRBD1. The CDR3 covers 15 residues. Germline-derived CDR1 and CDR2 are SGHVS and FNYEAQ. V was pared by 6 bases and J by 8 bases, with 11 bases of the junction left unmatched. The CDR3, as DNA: TGTGCCAGCAGACTCGACCCGGGACAGGGCGATGAGCAGTTCTTC. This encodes CASRLDPGQGDEQFF.

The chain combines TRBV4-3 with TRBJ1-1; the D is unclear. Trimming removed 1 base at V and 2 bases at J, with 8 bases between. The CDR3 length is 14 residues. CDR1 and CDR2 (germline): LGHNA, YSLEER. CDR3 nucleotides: TGCGCCAGCAGCCAAGCCTGGGGAAACACTGAAGCTTTCTTT. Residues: CASSQAWGNTEAFF.